Listed here is a single T cell receptor (beta chain). This CDR3 has 12 residues. V lost 10 bases, J lost 13 bases, and 20 bases lay in between. The germline V gene encodes CDR1 MNHEY and CDR2 SVGAGI. The record originates from a study of blood T cell repertoires in COVID-19. For the study at large: Sites in the United States, Italy and Spain provided acute and convalescent COVID-19 samples. T cells, B-cell-depleted T cells, or PBMCs supplied cDNA or gDNA.

Profiling relied on immunoSEQ multiplex PCR, and the TCRdb table lists in-frame clones only, not all of them. The data hold 60,000 to 85,000 clones, with approximately 86% observed a single time. The receptor was derived from a human donor in a cohort sampled during active COVID-19. The chain links TRBV6-5 to TRBJ2-1; tentatively, D is TRBD2 (6 bases). The sequenced material came from peripheral blood. CDR3 sequence (DNA): TGTGCCATCGACGCACGGGCGGGATCTCAGTTCTTC. Its translation: CAIDARAGSQFF.